The 26 T cell receptor beta chains presented below share a single source sample, sequenced in a study of vaccination and CD4 T cells after COVID-19. CD4+ T cells that had been cultured provided DNA sequenced with the Oncomine TCR Beta short-read assay. MiXCR was run by TCRdb on the PCR reads, yielding one entry per CDR3 protein. The sample includes nearly 15,000 distinct CDR3 sequences, about 55% of them seen just once. As to treatment: approximately 9-day PBMC culture with coronavirus spike peptide pools or control peptides (ViraFEST assay). These receptors lack a known antigen. The source material was CD4+ T cells from blood, cultured in vitro, sampled before SARS-CoV-2 vaccination. Receptors were obtained from a human donor who had recovered from COVID-19.

This chain links TRBV20-1 with TRBJ2-3; TRBD2 agrees at 9 bases. CDR1 is DFQATT, CDR2 SNEGSKA, per germline (reference sequence). The CDR3 spans 15 residues. V lost 2 bases, J lost 2 bases, and 5 bases stayed unmatched. The CDR3 loop reads CSARRLADFTDTQYF. CDR3 bases: TGCAGTGCTAGACGACTAGCGGACTTCACAGATACGCAGTATTTT.

V gene TRBV11-3 combines with J gene TRBJ2-7; D is possibly TRBD1 (5 bases). The CDR3 extends over 14 amino acids. V shed 1 base and J shed 2 bases, with 9 bases lying between them. Germline V gene sequence: CDR1 SGHNT, CDR2 YENEEA. The CDR3 DNA reads TGTGCCAGCAGCTTAGTCAGGGCAACCTACGAGCAGTACTTC. Its protein product is CASSLVRATYEQYF.

This chain uses TRBV28 with TRBJ2-6; D possibly corresponds to TRBD1 (6 bases). The V gene's germline CDR1 is MDHEN and CDR2 SYDVKM. There are 15 residues in the CDR3. V lost 2 bases and J 1 base, leaving 6 bases between the germline ends. CDR3 sequence reads: CASSLTGSGANVLTF. The DNA of the CDR3 is TGTGCCAGCAGTTTAACAGGGTCTGGGGCCAACGTCCTGACTTTC. Supplemented by reference TRBV28 and TRBJ2-6, the full variable domain reads DVKVTQSSRYLVKRTGEKVFLECVQDMDHENMFWYRQDPGLGLRLIYFSYDVKMKEKGDIPEGYSVSREKKERFSLILESASTNQTSMYLCASSLTGSGANVLTFGAGSRLTVL.

The chain joins TRBV6-1 to TRBJ2-7, with 9 bases aligning to TRBD2. V lost 8 bases, J lost 2 bases, and 7 bases stayed unmatched. From germline, CDR1 is MNHNS and CDR2 SASEGT. The CDR3 totals 14 residues. Here the CDR3 DNA reads TGTGCCAGCCATGCGGCGGGAGGGCCCTACGAGCAGTACTTC. It translates to CASHAAGGPYEQYF.

The chain combines TRBV7-9 with TRBJ1-1, with 9 nucleotides matching TRBD1. The CDR3 is 15 residues long. The J segment lost 1 base and the V segment lost 5 bases, leaving 5 bases of the junction unmatched. In germline, CDR1 is SEHNR, CDR2 FQNEAQ (reference sequence). CDR3: CASSPRTGENTEAFF. Here the CDR3 DNA reads TGTGCCAGCAGCCCTCGGACAGGGGAGAACACTGAAGCTTTCTTT.

The V call is TRBV21-1, the J call TRBJ2-6. TRBV21-1 is given as a pseudogene. This CDR3 is 16 amino acids long. CDR3 in DNA: TGTGCCAGCAGCAAAGGCCAGGGCTCTGGGGCCAACGTCCTGACTTTC. This encodes CASSKGQGSGANVLTF.

CDR3 nucleotides: TGTGCCAGCAGCCCTGGACAGGGGCTTAATGAGCAGTTCTTC. Its translation: CASSPGQGLNEQFF. The V gene is TRBV11-3, the J gene TRBJ2-1, with 9 positions matching TRBD1. CDR3 length: 14 residues. V shed 5 bases, J shed 7 bases, and the junction held 6 bases outside the gene matches. Germline V lookup: CDR1 SGHNT, CDR2 YENEEA.

This clonotype was detected only once. The rearrangement joins TRBV12-3 or TRBV12-4 to TRBJ2-7; TRBD1 agrees at 7 bases. Germline trimming cut 1 base from V and 7 bases from J; bases unmatched to any gene: 4. The CDR3 spans 13 residues. The CDR3 reads CASSLGVDREQYF. As DNA, the CDR3 is TGTGCCAGCAGTTTAGGAGTGGACAGGGAGCAGTACTTC.

This clonotype was detected a few times. The V and J genes are TRBV7-2 and TRBJ2-1; the match to TRBD2 covers 8 bases. The germline V gene has CDR1 SGHTA and CDR2 FQGNSA. The length of the CDR3 is 13 residues. J gave up 8 bases and V 5 bases, and 5 bases lay outside the gene matches. The CDR3 sequence is CASSPGLADEQFF. The CDR3 DNA is TGTGCCAGCAGCCCCGGACTAGCAGATGAGCAGTTCTTC.

The chain links TRBV7-9 to TRBJ1-1, with TRBD1 matching 12 bases. Germline V gene sequence: CDR1 SEHNR, CDR2 FQNEAQ (reference sequence). The length of the CDR3 is 14 residues. J was trimmed by 11 bases and V by 5 bases; bases with no gene match: 9. CDR3 coding DNA: TGTGCCAGCAGCGGGACAGGGGGCGATTTGGACGCTTTCTTT. It codes for CASSGTGGDLDAFF.

In its sample, this clonotype ranks as medium-sized. V is TRBV15 and J is TRBJ1-1; 7 nucleotides line up with TRBD1. Trimming at V came to 4 bases and at J to 11 bases, leaving 13 bases not matched to a gene. The V gene's germline CDR1 is LNHNV and CDR2 YYDKDF (reference sequence). The CDR3 has 14 amino acids. Written as DNA, the CDR3 is TGTGCCACCAGCACCCGGACAACAGGGGTTGGCGCTTTCTTT. It is translated as CATSTRTTGVGAFF.

The genes are TRBV6-2 or TRBV6-3 and TRBJ2-3; D may be TRBD1 or TRBD2 (6 bases each). Germline V gene lookup returns CDR1 MNHEY and CDR2 SVGEGT. CDR3 size: 16 residues. V was clipped by 3 bases and J by 4 bases, with 17 bases between them. In DNA, the CDR3 is TGTGCCAGCAGTTATGGGGCGAGGGGGGCTGCAGATACGCAGTATTTT. Translating gives CASSYGARGAADTQYF.

This chain links TRBV6-1 with TRBJ1-2; 9 bases align to TRBD1. The CDR3 totals 15 residues. V lost 2 bases and J lost 6; bases outside the gene matches: 7. Germline V gene data show CDR1 as MNHNS and CDR2 as SASEGT. This chain's CDR3 is CASSESGQGSHGYTF. CDR3 in DNA: TGTGCCAGCAGTGAATCGGGACAGGGAAGCCATGGCTACACCTTC.

This clonotype has only one observation. The V and J genes are TRBV20-1 and TRBJ2-4, with 10 bases aligning to TRBD2. J was trimmed by 7 bases and V by 0 bases; bases with no gene match: 6. The CDR3 has 15 amino acids. Germline V gene sequence: CDR1 DFQATT, CDR2 SNEGSKA (reference sequence). This CDR3 reads CSARELAGNGNIQYF. The CDR3 DNA follows: TGCAGTGCTAGAGAACTAGCGGGAAACGGGAACATTCAGTACTTC.

The CDR3 loop reads CASSFGQGLGDYTF. CDR3 sequence (DNA): TGTGCCAGCAGCTTCGGGCAGGGCTTAGGTGACTACACCTTC. The chain couples TRBV5-6 to TRBJ1-2; D is perhaps TRBD1 (5 bases). CDR3 length: 14 amino acids. The ends were cut back, 2 bases at V and 10 bases at J, with 18 bases in the middle. The germline V gene has CDR1 SGHDT and CDR2 YYEEEE.

CDR3 amino acids: CASSGTSGRVTDTQYF. CDR3 nucleotide sequence: TGTGCCAGTAGTGGGACTAGCGGGAGGGTGACAGATACGCAGTATTTT. The chain joins TRBV19 to TRBJ2-3, with 16 bases lining up with TRBD2. The CDR3 is 16 amino acids. CDR1 and CDR2 (germline): LNHDA, SQIVND (reference sequence). Germline trimming cut 5 bases from V and 3 bases from J; bases unmatched to any gene: 2. Using reference TRBV19 and TRBJ2-3 for the parts outside the CDR3, the full variable domain is DGGITQSPKYLFRKEGQNVTLSCEQNLNHDAMYWYRQDPGQGLRLIYYSQIVNDFQKGDIAEGYSVSREKKESFPLTVTSAQKNPTAFYLCASSGTSGRVTDTQYFGPGTRLTVL.

This clonotype was picked up one time. This chain uses TRBV12-2 with TRBJ1-1; the D segment call TRBD1 is taken from the table without a DNA check. TRBV12-2 is a listed pseudogene. The CDR3 runs to 16 residues. CDR3 sequence: CASRLASDRGQTEAFF. CDR3 nucleotides: TGTGCAAGTCGCTTAGCTTCGGACAGGGGGCAAACTGAAGCTTTCTTT.

CDR3 DNA sequence: TGCAGTGCTAGTTCCAAACAGACCACAGGGGGTTATGGCTACACCTTC. Translating it yields CSASSKQTTGGYGYTF. The genes are TRBV20-1 and TRBJ1-2, with 8 bases aligning to TRBD1. Germline assignment: CDR1 DFQATT and CDR2 SNEGSKA (reference sequence). The CDR3 has 16 residues. V shed 3 bases and J 5 bases; nucleotides not matched to a gene: 14.

By proportion, this clonotype is medium-sized. The V call is TRBV6-5, the J call TRBJ1-2; no definite D call. V was pared by 2 bases and J by 1 base, with 5 bases between. There are 13 residues in the CDR3. In germline, CDR1 is MNHEY, CDR2 SVGAGI. The CDR3 DNA is TGTGCCAGCAGTTACGCCAGTAACTATGGCTACACCTTC. It encodes CASSYASNYGYTF.

The CDR3 loop reads CASSLGDGPYEQYF. The CDR3 coding sequence is TGCGCCAGCAGCTTGGGGGACGGCCCCTACGAGCAGTACTTC. The chain is built from TRBV5-1 and TRBJ2-7, with D possibly being TRBD1 or TRBD2 (5 bases each). Looked up from germline, CDR1 is SGHRS and CDR2 is YFSETQ. This CDR3 region has 14 residues. Deletions cut 0 bases from V and 2 bases from J, with 9 bases between.

J is TRBJ1-2 and V is TRBV24-1; 10 nucleotides agree with TRBD1. The CDR3 spans 16 residues. Germline CDR1 reads KGHDR; CDR2 reads SFDVKD. Trimming removed 2 bases from V and 4 bases from J; junction bases left unmatched: 6. CDR3 sequence (DNA): TGTGCCACCAGTGATTGGGGACAGGGGCGCATCTATGGCTACACCTTC. This sequence encodes CATSDWGQGRIYGYTF.

The rearrangement uses TRBV20-1 and TRBJ2-5; TRBD2 is a possible D gene (6 bases). Germline CDR1 is DFQATT and CDR2 is SNEGSKA (reference sequence). The CDR3 spans 13 residues. With 5 bases removed from V and 3 bases from J, the gap between germline ends came to 13 bases. For the CDR3, the DNA is TGCAGTGCTCTACTAGCCTTCAAAGAGACCCAGTACTTC. This codes for CSALLAFKETQYF.

V gene TRBV6-2 or TRBV6-3 combines with J gene TRBJ1-1; D gene ambiguous. This CDR3 has 14 residues. V gave up 8 bases and J gave up 4 bases, with 17 bases separating them. Germline values: CDR1 MNHEY, CDR2 SVGEGT. In DNA, the CDR3 is TGTGCCAGCCGGACCCAGGCTTCGGGCACTGAAGCTTTCTTT. Residues: CASRTQASGTEAFF.

The V and J genes are TRBV27 and TRBJ1-5, with TRBD1 as a possible D gene (6 bases). This CDR3 region has 14 residues. In germline, CDR1 is MNHEY, CDR2 SMNVEV (reference sequence). Trimming pared 2 bases from V and 5 bases from J, leaving 10 bases between. CDR3 sequence reads: CASSLQQGDQPQHF. The DNA of the CDR3 is TGTGCCAGCAGTTTACAACAGGGAGATCAGCCCCAGCATTTT.

In this sample, this clonotype turned up a few times. This chain joins TRBV6-2 or TRBV6-3 and TRBJ1-5; D is perhaps TRBD1 (6 bases). The germline V and J ends were trimmed by 0 bases and 4 bases, with 16 bases remaining between them. There are 17 residues in the CDR3. Germline lookup yields CDR1 MNHEY and CDR2 SVGEGT. The CDR3: CASSYSRGALLNQPQHF. CDR3 sequence (DNA): TGTGCCAGCAGTTACTCGAGGGGGGCTCTCCTTAATCAGCCCCAGCATTTT.

This clonotype was found a few times. The chain links TRBV20-1 to TRBJ2-4; TRBD2 agrees at 7 bases. Germline CDR1 DFQATT, CDR2 SNEGSKA (reference sequence). V shed 3 bases, J shed 2 bases, and the junction held 7 bases outside the gene matches. The CDR3 is 15 residues long. The CDR3 DNA follows: TGCAGTGCTAGCGGCGGGAGCTCCCCCAAAAACATTCAGTACTTC. Amino acids: CSASGGSSPKNIQYF.